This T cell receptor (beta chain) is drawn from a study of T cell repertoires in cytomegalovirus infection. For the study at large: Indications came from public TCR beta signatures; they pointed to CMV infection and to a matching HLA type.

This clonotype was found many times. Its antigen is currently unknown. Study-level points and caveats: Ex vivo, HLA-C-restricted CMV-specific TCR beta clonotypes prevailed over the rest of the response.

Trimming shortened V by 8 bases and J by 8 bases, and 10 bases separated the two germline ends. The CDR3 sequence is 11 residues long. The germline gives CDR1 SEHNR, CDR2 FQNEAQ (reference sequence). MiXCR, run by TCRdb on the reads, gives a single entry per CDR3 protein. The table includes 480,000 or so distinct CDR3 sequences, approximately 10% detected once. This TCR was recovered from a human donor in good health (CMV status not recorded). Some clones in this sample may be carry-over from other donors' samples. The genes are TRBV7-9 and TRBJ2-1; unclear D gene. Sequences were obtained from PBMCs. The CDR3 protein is CASGFSDEQFF. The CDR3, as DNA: TGTGCCAGCGGGTTTAGTGATGAGCAGTTCTTC.